This TCR beta chain was retrieved from a study of CD8 T cells in Susac syndrome. TEMRA cells were FACS-enriched, while CD8+ and CD4+ T cells were negatively isolated. The CDR3 length is 18 residues. Germline CDR1 reads SGHDN; CDR2 reads FVKESK. V was clipped by 4 bases and J by 3 bases, with 24 bases between them. Random hexamers were used to reverse transcribe about 0.5 to 1 ug of RNA. Across 54 Vbeta and 13 Jbeta, TCR beta CDR3 was amplified with immunoSEQ multiplex PCR. MiXCR was run by TCRdb on the immunoSEQ multiplex PCR reads, yielding one entry per CDR3 protein. The sample lists approximately 200,000 distinct CDR3 sequences; about 95% were seen once.

The origin of this receptor is a human donor with multiple sclerosis. Source material: CD4+ T cells from PBMCs. The V gene is TRBV14, the J gene TRBJ1-1; the D gene is possibly TRBD1 (5 bases). The CDR3: CASSPRPGTQRAYTEAFF. The CDR3 nucleotides are TGTGCCAGCAGCCCCCGCCCCGGGACCCAGAGGGCCTACACTGAAGCTTTCTTT.